The 29 T cell receptor beta chains below come from one sample, sequenced in a study of spatial heterogeneity in lung cancer. MiXCR, applied by TCRdb to the 5' RACE reads, yields one record per CDR3 protein. The sample shows 48,000 or so distinct CDR3 sequences, roughly 5% of them seen only once. Stated time point: sample taken at primary tumor resection. Researchers sequenced whole RNA taken from tumor, nontumor lung or frozen PBMC without sorting. The input for sequencing was PBMCs, taken at surgery. These TCRs come from a male donor with early-stage non-small cell lung cancer.

This clonotype was seen at least ten times. The rearrangement links TRBV3-1 to TRBJ2-4; 8 bases match TRBD2. The J segment lost 6 bases and the V segment lost 1 base, leaving 5 bases of the junction unmatched. The CDR3 is 15 amino acids. Germline lookup yields CDR1 LGHDT and CDR2 YNNKEL (reference sequence). DNA for the CDR3: TGTGCCAGCAGCCAAGGAATACTAGCGGCAAACATTCAGTACTTC. Translation: CASSQGILAANIQYF. Together with reference TRBV3-1 and TRBJ2-4, the CDR3 gives the full variable domain: DTAVSQTPKYLVTQMGNDKSIKCEQNLGHDTMYWYKQDSKKFLKIMFSYNNKELIINETVPNRFSPKSPDKAHLNLHINSLELGDSAVYFCASSQGILAANIQYFGAGTRLSVL.

This clonotype was seen many times. The chain employs TRBV5-4 and TRBJ2-7; no firm D call. Germline-derived CDR1 and CDR2 are SGHNT and YYREEE (reference sequence). This CDR3 is 13 amino acids long. V was cut by 0 bases and J by 3 bases, with 7 bases left in between. The CDR3: CASSLDSRYEQYF. Here the CDR3 DNA reads TGTGCCAGCAGCTTGGACTCCCGCTACGAGCAGTACTTC.

This clonotype was seen repeatedly, ten times or more. The chain uses TRBV7-8 and TRBJ2-5; D may be TRBD2 (6 bases). CDR3 size: 17 residues. Germline assignment: CDR1 SGHVS and CDR2 FQNEAQ. V lost 5 bases and J 2 bases, leaving 21 bases between the germline ends. Here the CDR3 DNA reads TGTGCCAGCAGCCACCGGGACCGGAGGGGCCGACAAGAGACCCAGTACTTC. Translating gives CASSHRDRRGRQETQYF.

The chain recombines TRBV7-2 with TRBJ2-5; D gene unclear. The CDR3 sequence is 13 residues long. V shed 6 bases and J shed 5 bases, with 13 bases lying between them. Germline assignment: CDR1 SGHTA and CDR2 FQGNSA. CDR3 loop: CASRAGSLETQYF. DNA of the CDR3: TGTGCCAGCAGGGCCGGGTCGCTGGAGACCCAGTACTTC. The variable domain in full, with the rest retrieved from reference TRBV7-2 and TRBJ2-5, is GAGVSQSPSNKVTEKGKDVELRCDPISGHTALYWYRQSLGQGLEFLIYFQGNSAPDKSGLPSDRFSAERTGGSVSTLTIQRTQQEDSAVYLCASRAGSLETQYFGPGTRLLVL.

J is TRBJ1-6 and V is TRBV6-5; D is unclear. Germline V CDR1 and CDR2: MNHEY, SVGAGI. The CDR3 consists of 14 residues. V was clipped by 0 bases and J by 8 bases, with 8 bases between them. The CDR3: CASSYSPRDSPLHF. The CDR3 DNA is TGTGCCAGCAGTTACTCACCGAGGGATTCACCCCTCCACTTT.

This clonotype came up many times. The chain combines TRBV27 with TRBJ1-1, with TRBD1 identical over 7 bases. CDR1 MNHEY and CDR2 SMNVEV come from the germline V gene (reference sequence). V was clipped by 6 bases and J by 0 bases; unmatched bases: 7. The CDR3 totals 15 residues. The CDR3 region has the DNA TGTGCCAGCAGCCCGGACAGGTTCGTGAACACTGAAGCTTTCTTT. Translating gives CASSPDRFVNTEAFF.

This clonotype was counted many times. CDR3 DNA: TGCGCCAGCAGCTCTCCTACTAGCGACACGCAGTATTTT. Translation gives CASSSPTSDTQYF. The J gene is TRBJ2-3, the V gene TRBV5-1, with 7 bases fitting TRBD2. The trim removed 3 bases at V and 9 bases at J, leaving 7 bases unmatched. This CDR3 has 13 residues. The germline CDR1 and CDR2 sequences are SGHRS and YFSETQ.

This clonotype has just a few counts. The CDR3 DNA is TGCGCCAGCAGCCAAGGGTCGGCAGGGTGGGCCTACAATGAGCAGTTCTTC. Residues: CASSQGSAGWAYNEQFF. The chain employs TRBV4-3 and TRBJ2-1, with a tentative D call TRBD1 (5 bases). Trimming removed 1 base from V and 2 bases from J, with 15 bases in between. Per germline, CDR1 LGHNA and CDR2 YSLEER. CDR3 length: 17 amino acids.

This clonotype was detected ten times or more. The chain uses TRBV12-3 or TRBV12-4 and TRBJ2-7; D is undetermined. The CDR3 loop spans 14 amino acids. Trimming took 5 bases from V and 2 from J, leaving 13 bases between them. For the CDR3, the DNA is TGTGCCAGCAGTCCCCCGGCCATTCCCTACGAGCAGTACTTC. Its translation: CASSPPAIPYEQYF.

This chain uses TRBV20-1 with TRBJ1-6; D gene uncertain. V was pared by 5 bases and J by 8 bases, with 13 bases between. The CDR3 contains 13 residues. Germline CDR1 is DFQATT and CDR2 is SNEGSKA (reference sequence). The CDR3 DNA is TGCAGTGCTGAGGGAACAGTAGATTCACCCCTCCACTTT. As protein: CSAEGTVDSPLHF.

The sample holds many counts of this clonotype. The CDR3 region has the DNA TGCGCCAGCAGTCTAACTTCAGCCAGCAGGAATGAAAAACTGTTTTTT. Protein product: CASSLTSASRNEKLFF. The V gene is TRBV5-1, the J gene TRBJ1-4; D not certain. V was clipped by 5 bases and J by 5 bases, with 19 bases between them. The CDR3 is made up of 16 amino acids. Germline CDR1 and CDR2: SGHRS and YFSETQ.

This clonotype has at least ten counts. CDR3 nucleotide sequence: TGTGCCAGCAGCTCAGGAGAAGGAAACACCATATATTTT. It is translated as CASSSGEGNTIYF. V gene TRBV7-9 combines with J gene TRBJ1-3; D remains unclear. V lost 4 bases to trimming and J lost 4 bases, with 8 bases between them. From germline, CDR1 is SEHNR and CDR2 FQNEAQ (reference sequence). This CDR3 has 13 amino acids. Looking up the rest from reference TRBV7-9 and TRBJ1-3 gives the full variable domain: DTGVSQNPRHKITKRGQNVTFRCDPISEHNRLYWYRQTLGQGPEFLTYFQNEAQLEKSRLLSDRFSAERPKGSFSTLEIQRTEQGDSAMYLCASSSGEGNTIYFGEGSWLTVV.

This clonotype came up many times. This rearrangement joins TRBV7-2 to TRBJ2-7; perhaps TRBD2 as D (6 bases). Germline CDR1 reads SGHTA; CDR2 reads FQGNSA. The CDR3 runs 15 residues. Trimming left V 5 bases short and J 0 bases short, with 14 bases between. CDR3 nucleotides: TGTGCCAGCAGCCTACCCTCTAGCGTCTCCTACGAGCAGTACTTC. It specifies CASSLPSSVSYEQYF.

This clonotype was seen repeatedly, ten times or more. The chain is built from TRBV6-6 and TRBJ1-1; 7 bases map to TRBD1. Per the germline V gene, CDR1 is MNHNY and CDR2 is SVGAGI (reference sequence). With V trimmed by 5 bases and J by 4 bases, 4 bases remained unmatched. This CDR3 region has 13 residues. The CDR3 coding sequence is TGTGCCAGCAGTCCCCCAGGGGGCACTGAAGCTTTCTTT. This codes for CASSPPGGTEAFF.

This clonotype has a count of ten or more. The CDR3 DNA sequence: TGTGCCAGCAGTCAGAAATACGATCTCTACGAGCAGTACTTC. This sequence encodes CASSQKYDLYEQYF. The rearrangement joins TRBV6-5 to TRBJ2-7, with D unclear. V was shortened by 5 bases and J by 3 bases, with 14 bases between the two germline ends. Per the germline V gene, CDR1 is MNHEY and CDR2 is SVGAGI. CDR3 length equals 14 residues.

This clonotype was counted many times. J is TRBJ2-7 and V is TRBV4-3; TRBD1 agrees at 9 bases. The CDR3 has 16 amino acids. The trim removed 1 base at V and 2 bases at J, leaving 6 bases unmatched. CDR1 and CDR2 from the germline V gene are LGHNA and YSLEER. CDR3 residues: CASSQVFRTGAYEQYF. The DNA of the CDR3 is TGCGCCAGCAGCCAAGTTTTCCGGACAGGGGCCTACGAGCAGTACTTC.

The V gene is TRBV29-1, the J gene TRBJ2-5; a possible D gene is TRBD1 (5 bases). Trimming pared 4 bases from V and 5 bases from J, leaving 14 bases between. The length of the CDR3 is 13 residues. In germline, CDR1 is SQVTM, CDR2 ANQGSEA. The CDR3 region is CSVVTAFLETQYF. The DNA of the CDR3 is TGCAGCGTTGTGACAGCTTTTTTGGAGACCCAGTACTTC.

In its sample, this clonotype was seen many times. V and J are TRBV7-2 and TRBJ2-1, with no clear D. Germline-derived CDR1 and CDR2 are SGHTA and FQGNSA. Trimming shortened V by 4 bases and J by 4 bases, and 14 bases separated the two germline ends. The CDR3 sequence is 15 residues long. The chain's CDR3 is CASSSFSGRYNEQFF. The DNA for the CDR3 is TGTGCCAGCAGCTCCTTTTCCGGGCGTTACAATGAGCAGTTCTTC.

This clonotype was detected ten times or more. The chain uses TRBV4-3 and TRBJ1-1; tentative D call: TRBD1 (5 bases). V lost 2 bases to trimming and J lost 6 bases, with 13 bases between them. The CDR3 runs to 14 residues. Germline CDR1 and CDR2: LGHNA and YSLEER. CDR3 DNA sequence: TGCGCCAGCAGCCAAATCCAGTGGGGCCCTGAAGCTTTCTTT. Translating gives CASSQIQWGPEAFF.

In this sample, this clonotype turned up a few times. The CDR3: CASTTAGGQETQYF. Written as DNA, the CDR3 is TGCGCCAGCACCACAGCGGGAGGACAAGAGACCCAGTACTTC. The genes are TRBV5-1 and TRBJ2-5; 9 nucleotides align to TRBD2. In germline, CDR1 is SGHRS, CDR2 YFSETQ. V lost 6 bases and J lost 2; bases outside the gene matches: 5. CDR3 size: 14 residues.

This clonotype was detected ten times or more. This chain's CDR3 is CASSSHRVGPSGANVLTF. Here the CDR3 DNA reads TGCGCCAGCAGCTCCCACAGGGTTGGGCCCTCTGGGGCCAACGTCCTGACTTTC. The chain is built from TRBV5-1 and TRBJ2-6; possibly TRBD1 for D (6 bases). Per the germline V gene, CDR1 is SGHRS and CDR2 is YFSETQ. Trimming stripped 3 bases from V and 0 bases from J, with 16 bases between. This CDR3 has 18 amino acids.

This clonotype was seen repeatedly, ten times or more. The rearrangement joins TRBV19 to TRBJ1-5; 7 bases match TRBD1. The V and J ends lost 3 bases and 6 bases, in that order; junction bases with no gene match: 5. CDR3 length equals 14 residues. Germline CDR1 LNHDA, CDR2 SQIVND (reference sequence). For the CDR3, the DNA is TGTGCCAGTAGTATTTCAGGGGGTTCTCAGCCCCAGCATTTT. The encoded protein is CASSISGGSQPQHF.

Ten or more counts support this clonotype. V and J are TRBV12-3 or TRBV12-4 and TRBJ2-5; the D is unclear. V was trimmed by 3 bases and J by 1 base, leaving 12 bases between them. This CDR3 comprises 15 residues. The CDR3: CASSFRGIIQETQYF. For the CDR3, the DNA is TGTGCCAGCAGTTTCCGCGGTATCATCCAAGAGACCCAGTACTTC.

Ten or more counts support this clonotype. The rearrangement joins TRBV11-2 to TRBJ2-4, with TRBD1 identical over 7 bases. This CDR3 has 14 residues. Trimming cost V 1 base and J 8 bases; bases outside gene matches: 5. In germline, CDR1 is SGHAT, CDR2 FQNNGV. CDR3: CASSLGGQRDIQYF. The CDR3 nucleotides are TGTGCCAGCAGCTTAGGGGGACAGAGGGACATTCAGTACTTC. The whole variable domain, remainder taken from reference TRBV11-2 and TRBJ2-4, is EAGVAQSPRYKIIEKRQSVAFWCNPISGHATLYWYQQILGQGPKLLIQFQNNGVVDDSQLPKDRFSAERLKGVDSTLKIQPAKLEDSAVYLCASSLGGQRDIQYFGAGTRLSVL.

V is TRBV7-9 and J is TRBJ1-1; 10 nucleotides match TRBD1. The CDR3 length is 15 residues. CDR1 is SEHNR and CDR2 is FQNEAQ in the germline V gene (reference sequence). The ends lost 6 bases at V and 6 bases at J; junction bases unmatched: 10. CDR3 nucleotides: TGTGCCAGCAGTTACCGGGACAGGGGTACCGCTGAAGCTTTCTTT. It specifies CASSYRDRGTAEAFF.

In its sample, this clonotype was seen many times. The gene calls are TRBV7-9 and TRBJ2-3; D remains ambiguous. The CDR3 extends over 13 amino acids. Germline assignment: CDR1 SEHNR and CDR2 FQNEAQ (reference sequence). Trimming took off 5 bases at V and 0 bases at J, with 6 bases between the two ends. CDR3 DNA sequence: TGTGCCAGCAGCCCGGCCAGCACAGATACGCAGTATTTT. Its translation: CASSPASTDTQYF.

This clonotype was counted at least ten times. The J gene is TRBJ2-3, the V gene TRBV30; D unresolved. Germline V lookup: CDR1 GTSNPN, CDR2 SVGIG (reference sequence). The CDR3 covers 12 residues. The V and J ends lost 2 bases and 3 bases respectively, with 6 bases between them. The CDR3: CAWSPTTDTQYF. The DNA of the CDR3 is TGTGCCTGGAGTCCGACGACAGATACGCAGTATTTT.

This clonotype was seen repeatedly, ten times or more. The chain joins TRBV5-1 to TRBJ2-7; 10 nucleotides match TRBD2. The CDR3 loop spans 16 amino acids. The J segment lost 3 bases and the V segment lost 4 bases, leaving 10 bases of the junction unmatched. Germline V gene data show CDR1 as SGHRS and CDR2 as YFSETQ. The CDR3 DNA is TGCGCCAGCAGCGCCGCTCTAGCGGGAGCGAACTACGAGCAGTACTTC. Encoded protein: CASSAALAGANYEQYF.

In this sample, this clonotype turned up many times. The chain links TRBV7-7 to TRBJ2-5, with 7 bases fitting TRBD1. The V gene's germline CDR1 is SSHAT and CDR2 FNYEAQ (reference sequence). The V and J ends lost 5 bases and 2 bases, in that order; junction bases with no gene match: 5. The CDR3 runs to 14 residues. The DNA for the CDR3 is TGTGCCAGCAGCCCTCACAGGGGACAAGAGACCCAGTACTTC. Translating it yields CASSPHRGQETQYF.